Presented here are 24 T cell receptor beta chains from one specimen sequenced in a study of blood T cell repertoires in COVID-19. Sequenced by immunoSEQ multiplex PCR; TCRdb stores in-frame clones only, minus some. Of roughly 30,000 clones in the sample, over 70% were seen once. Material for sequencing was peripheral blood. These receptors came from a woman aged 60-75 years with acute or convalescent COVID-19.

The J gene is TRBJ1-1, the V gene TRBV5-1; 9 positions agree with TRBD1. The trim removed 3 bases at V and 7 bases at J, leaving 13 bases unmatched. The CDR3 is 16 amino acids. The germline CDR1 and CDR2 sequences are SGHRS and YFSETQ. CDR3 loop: CASSYSPGQGSGEAFF. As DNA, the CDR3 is TGCGCCAGCAGCTATTCACCGGGACAGGGTTCAGGTGAAGCTTTCTTT.

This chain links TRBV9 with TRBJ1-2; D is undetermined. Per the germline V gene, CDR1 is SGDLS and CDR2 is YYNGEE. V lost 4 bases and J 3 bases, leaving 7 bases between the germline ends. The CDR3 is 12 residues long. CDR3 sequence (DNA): TGTGCCAGCAGCTTCGAGGACTATGGCTACACCTTC. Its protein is CASSFEDYGYTF.

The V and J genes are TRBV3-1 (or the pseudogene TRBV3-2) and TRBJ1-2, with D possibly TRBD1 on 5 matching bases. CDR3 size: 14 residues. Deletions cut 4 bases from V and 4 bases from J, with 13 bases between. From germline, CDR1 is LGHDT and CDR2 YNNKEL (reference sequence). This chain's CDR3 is CASSLGRTLYGYTF. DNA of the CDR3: TGTGCCAGCAGCCTCGGACGGACACTCTATGGCTACACCTTC.

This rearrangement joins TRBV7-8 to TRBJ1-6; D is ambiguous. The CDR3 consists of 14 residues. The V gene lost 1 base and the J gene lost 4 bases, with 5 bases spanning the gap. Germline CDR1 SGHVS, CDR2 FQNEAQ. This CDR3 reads CASSLDGYNSPLHF. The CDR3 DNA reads TGTGCCAGCAGCTTAGACGGTTATAATTCACCCCTCCACTTT.

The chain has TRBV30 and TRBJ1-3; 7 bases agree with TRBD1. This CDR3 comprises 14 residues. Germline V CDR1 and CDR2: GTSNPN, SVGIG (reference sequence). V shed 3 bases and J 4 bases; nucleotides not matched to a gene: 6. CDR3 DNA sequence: TGTGCCTGGAGGTCGACAGGGTCGGGAAACACCATATATTTT. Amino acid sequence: CAWRSTGSGNTIYF.

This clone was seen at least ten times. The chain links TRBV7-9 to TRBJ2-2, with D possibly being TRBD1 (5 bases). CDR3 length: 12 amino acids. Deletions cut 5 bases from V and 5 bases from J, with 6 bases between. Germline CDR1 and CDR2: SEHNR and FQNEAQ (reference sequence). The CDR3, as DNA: TGTGCCAGCAGCCAGGGAACCGGGGAGCTGTTTTTT. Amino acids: CASSQGTGELFF.

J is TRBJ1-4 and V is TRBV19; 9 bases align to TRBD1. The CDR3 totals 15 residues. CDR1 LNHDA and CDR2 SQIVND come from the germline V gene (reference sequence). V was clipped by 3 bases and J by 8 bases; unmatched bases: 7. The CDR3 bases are TGTGCCAGTAGTATCCACAGGGGGCAATCGGAAAAACTGTTTTTT. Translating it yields CASSIHRGQSEKLFF.

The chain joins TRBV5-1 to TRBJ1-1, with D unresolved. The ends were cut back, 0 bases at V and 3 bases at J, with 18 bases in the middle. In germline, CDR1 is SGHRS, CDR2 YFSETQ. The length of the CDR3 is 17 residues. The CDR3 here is CASSLVAGRLSHTEAFF. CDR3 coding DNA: TGCGCCAGCAGCTTGGTGGCAGGAAGGTTGTCCCACACTGAAGCTTTCTTT.

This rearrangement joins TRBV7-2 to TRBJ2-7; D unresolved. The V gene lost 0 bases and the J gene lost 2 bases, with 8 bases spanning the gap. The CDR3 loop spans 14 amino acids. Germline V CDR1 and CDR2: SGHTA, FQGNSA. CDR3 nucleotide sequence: TGTGCCAGCAGCTTAGCCCTAACTGCCTACGAGCAGTACTTC. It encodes CASSLALTAYEQYF.

The CDR3, as DNA: TGCGCCAGCAGATTCAGACAGGGCACCTACGAGCAGTACTTC. Protein product: CASRFRQGTYEQYF. V gene TRBV5-1 combines with J gene TRBJ2-7; 7 bases are a match to TRBD1. The V gene's germline CDR1 is SGHRS and CDR2 YFSETQ. Trimming at V came to 5 bases and at J to 2 bases, leaving 7 bases not matched to a gene. The CDR3 is 14 amino acids.

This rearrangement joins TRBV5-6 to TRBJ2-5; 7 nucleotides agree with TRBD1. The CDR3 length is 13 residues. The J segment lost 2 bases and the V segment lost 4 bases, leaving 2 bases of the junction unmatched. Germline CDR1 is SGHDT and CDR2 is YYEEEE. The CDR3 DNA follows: TGTGCCAGCAGCCGGGACAGACAAGAGACCCAGTACTTC. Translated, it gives CASSRDRQETQYF. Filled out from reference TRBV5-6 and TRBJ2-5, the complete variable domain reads DAGVTQSPTHLIKTRGQQVTLRCSPKSGHDTVSWYQQALGQGPQFIFQYYEEEERQRGNFPDRFSGHQFPNYSSELNVNALLLGDSALYLCASSRDRQETQYFGPGTRLLVL.

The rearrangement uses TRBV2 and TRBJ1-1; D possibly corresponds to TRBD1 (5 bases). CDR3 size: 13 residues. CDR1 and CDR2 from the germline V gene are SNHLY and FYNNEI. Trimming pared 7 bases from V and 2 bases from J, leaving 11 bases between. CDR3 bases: TGTGCCAGCACAGGACACATTAACACTGAAGCTTTCTTT. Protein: CASTGHINTEAFF.

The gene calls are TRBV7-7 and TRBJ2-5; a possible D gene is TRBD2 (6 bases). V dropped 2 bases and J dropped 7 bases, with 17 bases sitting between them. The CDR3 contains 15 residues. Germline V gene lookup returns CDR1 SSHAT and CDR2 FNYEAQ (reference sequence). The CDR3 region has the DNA TGTGCCAGCAGCTTAACAATCGGACCCGGGGGGACCCAGTACTTC. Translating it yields CASSLTIGPGGTQYF.

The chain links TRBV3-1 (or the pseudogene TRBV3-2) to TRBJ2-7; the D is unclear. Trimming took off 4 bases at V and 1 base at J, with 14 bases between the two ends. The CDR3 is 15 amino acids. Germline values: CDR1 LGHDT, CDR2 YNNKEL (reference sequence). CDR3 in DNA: TGTGCCAGCAGCCCCATCCTGGGCAGATCCTACGAGCAGTACTTC. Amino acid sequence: CASSPILGRSYEQYF.

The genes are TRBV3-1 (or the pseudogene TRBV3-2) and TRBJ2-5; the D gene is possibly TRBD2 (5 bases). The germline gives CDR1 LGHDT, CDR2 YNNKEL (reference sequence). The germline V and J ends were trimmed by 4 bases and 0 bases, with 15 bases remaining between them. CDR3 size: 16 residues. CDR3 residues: CASSPISVGYQETQYF. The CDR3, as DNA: TGTGCCAGCAGCCCCATTAGCGTAGGATACCAAGAGACCCAGTACTTC.

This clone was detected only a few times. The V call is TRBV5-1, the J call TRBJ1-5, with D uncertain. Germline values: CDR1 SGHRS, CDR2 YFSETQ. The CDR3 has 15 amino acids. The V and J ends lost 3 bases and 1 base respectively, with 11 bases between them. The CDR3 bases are TGCGCCAGCAGCTCCGGTCCGTCCAGCAATCAGCCCCAGCATTTT. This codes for CASSSGPSSNQPQHF.

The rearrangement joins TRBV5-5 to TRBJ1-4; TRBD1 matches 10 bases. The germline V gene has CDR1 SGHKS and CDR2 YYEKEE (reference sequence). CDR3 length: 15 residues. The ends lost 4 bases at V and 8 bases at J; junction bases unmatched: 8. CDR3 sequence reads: CASSPTGTGDEKLFF. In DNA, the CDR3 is TGTGCCAGCAGCCCGACCGGGACAGGGGACGAAAAACTGTTTTTT.

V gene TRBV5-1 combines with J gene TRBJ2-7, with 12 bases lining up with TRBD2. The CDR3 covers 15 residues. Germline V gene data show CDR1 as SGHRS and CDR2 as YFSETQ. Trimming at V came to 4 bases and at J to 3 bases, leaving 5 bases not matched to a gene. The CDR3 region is CASSPTSGSNYEQYF. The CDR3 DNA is TGCGCCAGCAGCCCGACTAGCGGGAGTAACTACGAGCAGTACTTC.

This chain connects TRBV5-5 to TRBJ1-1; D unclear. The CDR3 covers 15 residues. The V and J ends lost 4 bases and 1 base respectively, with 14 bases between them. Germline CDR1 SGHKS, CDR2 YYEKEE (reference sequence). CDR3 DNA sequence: TGTGCCAGCAGCAGCCTCGCGGGGAAGAACACTGAAGCTTTCTTT. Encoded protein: CASSSLAGKNTEAFF.

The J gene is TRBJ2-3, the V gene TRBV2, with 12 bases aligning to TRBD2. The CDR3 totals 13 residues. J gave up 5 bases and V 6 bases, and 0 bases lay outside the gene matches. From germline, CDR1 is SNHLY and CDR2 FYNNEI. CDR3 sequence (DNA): TGTGCCAGCAGGGGACTAGCGGGAGATACGCAGTATTTT. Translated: CASRGLAGDTQYF.

The CDR3 reads CASTPRFAGAGNTIYF. CDR3 bases: TGTGCCAGTACCCCGCGATTTGCGGGCGCTGGAAACACCATATATTTT. The chain combines TRBV19 with TRBJ1-3; D not certain. The V gene lost 7 bases and the J gene lost 2 bases, with 18 bases spanning the gap. Germline loops: CDR1 LNHDA, CDR2 SQIVND (reference sequence). This CDR3 contains 16 residues.

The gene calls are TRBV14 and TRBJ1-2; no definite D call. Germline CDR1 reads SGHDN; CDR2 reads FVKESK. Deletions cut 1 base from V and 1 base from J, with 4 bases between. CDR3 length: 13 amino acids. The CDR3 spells CASSQAVNYGYTF. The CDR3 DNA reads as TGTGCCAGCAGCCAAGCCGTTAACTATGGCTACACCTTC.

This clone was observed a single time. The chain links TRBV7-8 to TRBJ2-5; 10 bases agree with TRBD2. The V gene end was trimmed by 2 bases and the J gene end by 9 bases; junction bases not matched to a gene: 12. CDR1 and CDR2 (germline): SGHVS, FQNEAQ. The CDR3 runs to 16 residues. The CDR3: CASSLRSGGAENAQYF. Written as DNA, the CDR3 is TGTGCCAGCAGCTTAAGAAGCGGGGGGGCCGAAAACGCCCAGTACTTC. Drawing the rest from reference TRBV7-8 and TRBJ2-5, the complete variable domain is GAGVSQSPRYKVAKRGQDVALRCDPISGHVSLFWYQQALGQGPEFLTYFQNEAQLDKSGLPSDRFFAERPEGSVSTLKIQRTQQEDSAVYLCASSLRSGGAENAQYFGPGTRLLVL.

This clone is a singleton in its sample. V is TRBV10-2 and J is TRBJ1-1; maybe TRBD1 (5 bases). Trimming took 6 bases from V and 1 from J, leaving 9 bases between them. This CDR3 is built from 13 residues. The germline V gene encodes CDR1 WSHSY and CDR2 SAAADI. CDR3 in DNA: TGCGCCAGCAGACCCCAGGGGAACACTGAAGCTTTCTTT. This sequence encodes CASRPQGNTEAFF.